The 11 T cell receptor beta chains listed next were all sequenced from one sample in a study of OX40 agonist ivuxolimab in advanced cancers. Clones were read by immunoSEQ multiplex PCR, and TCRdb kept only the in-frame ones, dropping some. This sample has tens of thousands of clones, with about 87% found just once. Sequenced here: CD4+ or CD8+ T cells sorted from blood, sampled in a trial of the OX40 agonist ivuxolimab. The receptors originated from an adult with an advanced solid tumor such as melanoma, head and neck, liver or kidney cancer.

V is TRBV7-6 and J is TRBJ2-7, with 9 positions matching TRBD2. With 1 base clipped from V and 1 base from J, the junction kept 5 bases outside the gene matches. The CDR3 is 16 amino acids. Per the germline V gene, CDR1 is SGHVS and CDR2 is FNYEAQ. DNA for the CDR3: TGTGCCAGCAGCTTAGGAAGTAGCGGGGGTTCCTACGAGCAGTACTTC. Translation gives CASSLGSSGGSYEQYF. Full variable domain (outside the CDR3, taken from reference TRBV7-6 and TRBJ2-7): GAGVSQSPRYKVTKRGQDVALRCDPISGHVSLYWYRQALGQGPEFLTYFNYEAQQDKSGLPNDRFSAERPEGSISTLTIQRTEQRDSAMYRCASSLGSSGGSYEQYFGPGTRLTVT.

The V gene is TRBV7-3, the J gene TRBJ2-2; TRBD2 might be the D (6 bases). There are 14 residues in the CDR3. Germline V gene data show CDR1 as SGHTA and CDR2 as FQGTGA. V gave up 8 bases and J gave up 2 bases, with 12 bases separating them. CDR3 protein: CASGMGGNTGELFF. For the CDR3, the DNA is TGTGCCAGCGGAATGGGAGGAAACACCGGGGAGCTGTTTTTT.

This chain connects TRBV6-1 to TRBJ1-6, with 7 positions matching TRBD1. Germline loops: CDR1 MNHNS, CDR2 SASEGT. CDR3 length equals 15 residues. Trimming at V came to 2 bases and at J to 6 bases, leaving 4 bases not matched to a gene. The CDR3 nucleotides are TGTGCCAGCAGTGAAATAGGGGACAGTAATTCACCCCTCCACTTT. This encodes CASSEIGDSNSPLHF.

The rearrangement uses TRBV7-8 and TRBJ1-5; no clear D gene. CDR3 length: 13 residues. Germline assignment: CDR1 SGHVS and CDR2 FQNEAQ. V was pared by 4 bases and J by 0 bases, with 4 bases between. In DNA, the CDR3 is TGTGCCAGCAGCTCCCATAGCAATCAGCCCCAGCATTTT. Translated, it gives CASSSHSNQPQHF.

This chain uses TRBV29-1 with TRBJ2-1; D is unresolved. This CDR3 comprises 12 residues. CDR1 is SQVTM, CDR2 ANQGSEA, per germline. V lost 3 bases to trimming and J lost 8 bases, with 11 bases between them. Here the CDR3 reads CSVDVETDEQFF. The CDR3 region has the DNA TGCAGCGTTGACGTGGAAACCGATGAGCAGTTCTTC.

The rearrangement uses TRBV2 and TRBJ1-5; the match to TRBD1 covers 8 bases. Germline V CDR1 and CDR2: SNHLY, FYNNEI. The CDR3 covers 15 residues. The junction had 13 bases not matched to a gene; V was cut back by 6 bases and J by 9 bases. As DNA, the CDR3 is TGTGCCAGCAGAGCCCAGGACAGGGAAGGGGGGCCCCAGCATTTT. As protein: CASRAQDREGGPQHF.

The V call is TRBV11-3, the J call TRBJ2-7; D gene unclear. V lost 7 bases to trimming and J lost 0 bases, with 16 bases between them. The germline CDR1 and CDR2 sequences are SGHNT and YENEEA. The CDR3 runs 15 residues. CDR3 nucleotides: TGTGCCAGCACCCCTCAGGCCACAAGCTCCTACGAGCAGTACTTC. Translated, it gives CASTPQATSSYEQYF. The full variable domain, with the rest looked up from reference TRBV11-3 and TRBJ2-7, is EAGVVQSPRYKIIEKKQPVAFWCNPISGHNTLYWYLQNLGQGPELLIRYENEEAVDDSQLPKDRFSAERLKGVDSTLKIQPAELGDSAVYLCASTPQATSSYEQYFGPGTRLTVT.

The CDR3 spells CAISETERQYF. The DNA of the CDR3 is TGTGCCATCAGTGAAACCGAGCGTCAGTACTTC. This chain connects TRBV10-3 to TRBJ2-7; no clear D. The CDR3 sequence is 11 residues long. V lost 3 bases, J lost 10 bases, and 10 bases lay in between. Germline assignment: CDR1 ENHRY and CDR2 SYGVKD.

Here the CDR3 DNA reads TGCGCCAGCAGCCAAGGACCCGGGGCAGGAGACACCTACGAGCAGTACTTC. Protein: CASSQGPGAGDTYEQYF. V is TRBV4-1 and J is TRBJ2-7; D could derive from TRBD1 or TRBD2 (5 bases each). V lost 1 base, J lost 2 bases, and 18 bases lay in between. The CDR3 runs 17 residues. Germline lookup yields CDR1 MGHRA and CDR2 YSYEKL.

The table lists this clone with a count of one. This chain connects TRBV5-6 to TRBJ2-7, with D tentatively TRBD1 (6 bases). CDR3 length: 13 amino acids. Germline CDR1 reads SGHDT; CDR2 reads YYEEEE. With 3 bases removed from V and 6 bases from J, the gap between germline ends came to 13 bases. This CDR3 reads CASSWGTGSEQYF. The CDR3 DNA is TGTGCCAGCAGCTGGGGTACAGGGTCCGAGCAGTACTTC.

This chain joins TRBV5-6 and TRBJ2-7; D might be TRBD1 (6 bases). This CDR3 has 12 residues. Germline CDR1 is SGHDT and CDR2 is YYEEEE. The V end was cut by 3 bases, the J end by 4 bases, with 8 bases between. The CDR3, as DNA: TGTGCCAGCAGCTCACAGGGTTACGAGCAGTACTTC. Its protein is CASSSQGYEQYF.